The 7 T cell receptor beta chains below all came from one sample that was sequenced in a study of T cells in Graves' hyperthyroidism and ophthalmopathy. Authors of the study amplified TCR beta CDR3 regions from RNA transcripts. RT-PCR in the first round (using the HTBI primer set) targeted the TCR CDR3. TCRdb passed the multiplex PCR reads through MiXCR, listing each CDR3 protein once. The data contain a few hundred thousand distinct CDR3 sequences, approximately 14% of them seen just once; the ten biggest clones take up 7.5% to 8%. Sequences were obtained from blood. All receptors derive from a woman aged 18-30 years with Graves' hyperthyroidism.

The V call is TRBV6-2 or TRBV6-3, the J call TRBJ1-5; tentatively, D is TRBD1 (5 bases). Deletions cut 6 bases from V and 6 bases from J, with 15 bases between. Germline V gene data show CDR1 as MNHEY and CDR2 as SVGEGT. The length of the CDR3 is 14 residues. CDR3 DNA sequence: TGTGCCAGCAGATACGGGGGGGGGGGTCAGCCCCAGCATTTT. As protein: CASRYGGGGQPQHF.

This clonotype occurred many times. The chain employs TRBV19 and TRBJ1-1; tentatively, D is TRBD1 (5 bases). The CDR3 is 14 residues long. Germline V CDR1 and CDR2: LNHDA, SQIVND (reference sequence). V shed 3 bases and J shed 1 base, with 9 bases lying between them. The CDR3: CASSMYRGNTEAFF. The CDR3 DNA reads TGTGCCAGTAGTATGTATAGGGGGAACACTGAAGCTTTCTTT.

This clonotype was counted at least ten times. This chain connects TRBV27 to TRBJ1-6; unclear D gene. The CDR3 is made up of 14 amino acids. The V gene's germline CDR1 is MNHEY and CDR2 SMNVEV (reference sequence). V lost 1 base and J lost 9, with 10 bases in between. CDR3 loop: CASSLLGSSSPLHF. In nucleotides, the CDR3 is TGTGCCAGCAGTTTATTAGGCAGCTCTTCACCCCTCCACTTT.

The genes are TRBV5-1 and TRBJ2-1, with 10 bases that match TRBD2. J was trimmed by 5 bases and V by 4 bases; bases with no gene match: 6. Germline CDR1 is SGHRS and CDR2 is YFSETQ. CDR3 length: 15 residues. CDR3 sequence reads: CASSPGLANNNEQFF. As DNA, the CDR3 is TGCGCCAGCAGCCCGGGACTAGCGAATAACAATGAGCAGTTCTTC.

This clonotype has a count of ten or more. The V gene is TRBV30, the J gene TRBJ1-2, with a weak D call TRBD1 (6 bases). V was cut by 1 base and J by 5 bases, with 11 bases left in between. Germline CDR1 and CDR2: GTSNPN and SVGIG (reference sequence). The CDR3 runs to 13 residues. CDR3 DNA sequence: TGTGCCTGGAGTGCCGCTGGACAGTATGGCTACACCTTC. Amino acid sequence: CAWSAAGQYGYTF.

V is TRBV13 and J is TRBJ2-3, with TRBD2 identical over 8 bases. The CDR3 loop spans 14 amino acids. The V segment lost 9 bases and the J segment 3 bases; nucleotides outside the gene matches: 8. The germline gives CDR1 PRHDT, CDR2 FYEKMQ (reference sequence). CDR3 in amino acids: CASGLARVTDTQYF. CDR3 DNA: TGTGCCAGTGGACTAGCCCGTGTTACAGATACGCAGTATTTT.

This clonotype was counted at least ten times. The rearrangement uses TRBV12-3 or TRBV12-4 and TRBJ1-1, with TRBD1 matching over 11 bases. The CDR3 has 17 residues. With V trimmed by 1 base and J by 1 base, 5 bases remained unmatched. CDR3 in DNA: TGTGCCAGCAGTTTAGTTCTGGACAGGGGGCCGAACACTGAAGCTTTCTTT. This encodes CASSLVLDRGPNTEAFF.